The 21 T cell receptor beta chains reported below all come from one sample, sequenced in a study of cytomegalovirus exposure and HLA in healthy donors. Use of 60 Vbeta and 13 Jbeta primers characterized the PCR. Sequencing was performed with immunoSEQ multiplex PCR; in TCRdb, only in-frame clones are kept and a portion is missing. The sample yields 110,000 or so clones, 60% to 80% seen once. The sequencing input was PBMCs. All receptors come from a man aged 50 or older in good health and CMV-seropositive.

This rearrangement joins TRBV5-1 to TRBJ2-1, with a weak D call TRBD2 (6 bases). With 4 bases removed from V and 1 base from J, the gap between germline ends came to 15 bases. This CDR3 is built from 16 residues. Germline-derived CDR1 and CDR2 are SGHRS and YFSETQ. CDR3 bases: TGCGCCAGCAGCCAGGCCGGGACTCCGTCCTACAATGAGCAGTTCTTC. It codes for CASSQAGTPSYNEQFF.

This chain connects TRBV5-1 to TRBJ2-3; the D gene is possibly TRBD2 (5 bases). The CDR3 is 15 residues long. V was pared by 3 bases and J by 6 bases, with 17 bases between. The germline gives CDR1 SGHRS, CDR2 YFSETQ. The CDR3 here is CASSSGLVQTDTQYF. The CDR3 DNA reads as TGCGCCAGCAGCTCCGGACTCGTTCAGACGGATACGCAGTATTTT.

This clone occurred once. This sequence joins TRBV7-9 and TRBJ1-6; D is ambiguous. This CDR3 contains 15 residues. Germline values: CDR1 SEHNR, CDR2 FQNEAQ (reference sequence). Trimming removed 6 bases at V and 7 bases at J, with 16 bases between. CDR3 bases: TGTGCCAGCAGTTTCTCGGGGAGGGCCAATTCACCCCTCCACTTT. As protein: CASSFSGRANSPLHF.

V and J are TRBV13 and TRBJ1-1, with D perhaps matching TRBD1 (6 bases). Germline V gene data show CDR1 as PRHDT and CDR2 as FYEKMQ (reference sequence). Trimming took 5 bases from V and 1 from J, leaving 14 bases between them. The CDR3 covers 15 residues. The CDR3 spells CASSPLRGGNTEAFF. CDR3 DNA sequence: TGTGCCAGCAGCCCCTTGAGAGGGGGGAACACTGAAGCTTTCTTT.

Notes on this clone: An end of the junction does not agree with germline; a read error may underlie this. DNA of the CDR3: TGTTCCAGCAGCTTATCAGGGTCGGAGAACACTGAAGCTTTCTTT. Its translation is CSSSLSGSENTEAFF. The gene calls are TRBV7-9 and TRBJ1-1; D possibly corresponds to TRBD1 (5 bases). This CDR3 contains 15 residues. Looked up from germline, CDR1 is SEHNR and CDR2 is FQNEAQ (reference sequence).

Comments on this clone: The sample contains more than one DNA sequence encoding this CDR3. The chain carries TRBV25-1 and TRBJ2-3; the match to TRBD2 covers 8 bases. Germline CDR1 and CDR2: MGHDK and SYGVNS. Losses at the gene ends were 3 bases for V and 1 base for J; bases not matched to a gene: 6. This CDR3 comprises 16 residues. CDR3 DNA: TGTGCCAGCAGTGATCCCTTCGGGGGGGGCACAGATACGCAGTATTTT. Its protein is CASSDPFGGGTDTQYF.

The gene calls are TRBV6-5 and TRBJ2-5; 7 bases align to TRBD1. The CDR3 has 14 amino acids. Germline-derived CDR1 and CDR2 are MNHEY and SVGAGI. Trimming cost V 5 bases and J 3 bases; bases outside gene matches: 6. In DNA, the CDR3 is TGTGCCAGCAGTGCCTCCGGGACAGAAGAGACCCAGTACTTC. Protein sequence: CASSASGTEETQYF.

The chain couples TRBV4-1 to TRBJ1-6; tentative D call: TRBD1 (6 bases). The ends were cut back, 2 bases at V and 7 bases at J, with 15 bases in the middle. CDR3 size: 16 residues. Germline loops: CDR1 MGHRA, CDR2 YSYEKL. The CDR3 DNA is TGCGCCAGCAGCCAACAAAAAGACAGGAGAAATTCACCCCTCCACTTT. Translated, it gives CASSQQKDRRNSPLHF.

CDR3 sequence: CASSLALGTANTEAFF. The CDR3 DNA reads as TGTGCCAGCAGCTTAGCCCTAGGGACAGCCAACACTGAAGCTTTCTTT. The chain carries TRBV7-6 and TRBJ1-1, with 7 bases matching TRBD1. V lost 0 bases, J lost 2 bases, and 6 bases stayed unmatched. The CDR3 sequence is 16 residues long. Germline V lookup: CDR1 SGHVS, CDR2 FNYEAQ.

The genes are TRBV7-2 and TRBJ2-1; 7 bases align to TRBD1. The CDR3 has 14 amino acids. CDR1 is SGHTA and CDR2 is FQGNSA in the germline V gene. V lost 5 bases, J lost 9 bases, and 10 bases stayed unmatched. The CDR3 region has the DNA TGTGCCAGCAGCCGGACTCCGGGACAGACTGAGCAGTTCTTC. Protein: CASSRTPGQTEQFF.

The chain combines TRBV6-5 with TRBJ2-3; no clear D. Between the trimmed V and J ends, which lost 1 base and 3 bases, there was a span of 11 bases. CDR3 length equals 15 residues. Germline CDR1 is MNHEY and CDR2 is SVGAGI. For the CDR3, the DNA is TGTGCCAGCAGTTACTGGCAACAGTCTACAGATACGCAGTATTTT. It encodes CASSYWQQSTDTQYF.

The chain couples TRBV28 to TRBJ2-7; 8 nucleotides align to TRBD1. V was clipped by 10 bases and J by 5 bases; unmatched bases: 16. The V gene's germline CDR1 is MDHEN and CDR2 SYDVKM. This CDR3 region has 15 residues. The CDR3 nucleotides are TGTGCCATCCATACCTACGGCAGGGGGCTCAACGAGCAGTACTTC. It specifies CAIHTYGRGLNEQYF.

The chain combines TRBV11-2 with TRBJ2-1; 11 bases map to TRBD2. The CDR3 has 17 amino acids. CDR1 is SGHAT, CDR2 FQNNGV, per germline. V shed 5 bases and J 1 base; nucleotides not matched to a gene: 7. CDR3 sequence (DNA): TGTGCCAGCAGCCGACCGGGACTAGCGGCATCCTACAATGAGCAGTTCTTC. This translates into CASSRPGLAASYNEQFF.

This clone appeared once. The chain links TRBV2 to TRBJ1-2; no reliable D call. The germline V gene encodes CDR1 SNHLY and CDR2 FYNNEI. The CDR3 extends over 16 amino acids. V was trimmed by 4 bases and J by 3 bases, leaving 18 bases between them. The CDR3 region is CASSGEDMGVDYGYTF. For the CDR3, the DNA is TGTGCCAGCAGTGGGGAAGACATGGGAGTCGACTATGGCTACACCTTC.

The CDR3 DNA reads TGTGCCAGCAGCGGGGGACAGGGACTCTACGAGCAGTACTTC. It specifies CASSGGQGLYEQYF. This chain connects TRBV7-2 to TRBJ2-7; TRBD1 matches at 9 bases. CDR1 is SGHTA and CDR2 is FQGNSA in the germline V gene. V was pared by 5 bases and J by 3 bases, with 5 bases of the junction left unmatched. The CDR3 loop spans 14 amino acids.

The chain combines TRBV27 with TRBJ2-7; 11 positions match TRBD2. CDR1 is MNHEY, CDR2 SMNVEV, per germline (reference sequence). Losses at the gene ends were 7 bases for V and 4 bases for J; bases not matched to a gene: 6. The length of the CDR3 is 14 residues. The CDR3 loop is CASIRLAGRYEQYF. CDR3 nucleotides: TGTGCCAGCATTCGACTAGCGGGAAGGTACGAGCAGTACTTC.

This clone has a handful of counts. The J gene is TRBJ2-1, the V gene TRBV2; D gene ambiguous. This CDR3 contains 11 residues. Germline values: CDR1 SNHLY, CDR2 FYNNEI. Trimming left V 5 bases short and J 7 bases short, with 6 bases between. The CDR3 DNA sequence: TGTGCCAGCAGTCTAGTAAATGAGCAGTTCTTC. It translates to CASSLVNEQFF.

This clone was seen only once. Other DNA sequences within the sample encode an identical CDR3. CDR3: CASRAGEPDTQYF. The CDR3 region has the DNA TGTGCCAGTAGGGCCGGGGAACCAGATACGCAGTATTTT. The rearrangement links TRBV28 to TRBJ2-3, with D possibly matching TRBD2 (5 bases). Trimming removed 9 bases from V and 4 bases from J, with 14 bases in between. Germline V CDR1 and CDR2: MDHEN, SYDVKM. The CDR3 consists of 13 residues.

The chain is built from TRBV5-8 and TRBJ2-7; TRBD2 agrees at 9 bases. Trimming removed 4 bases from V and 4 bases from J; junction bases left unmatched: 15. Germline CDR1 reads SGHTS; CDR2 reads YDEGEE. The CDR3 covers 17 residues. Here the CDR3 DNA reads TGTGCCAGCAGCCCTCCCGCCGCGGGGGGGCCTATGTACGAGCAGTACTTC. This sequence encodes CASSPPAAGGPMYEQYF.

The V and J genes are TRBV7-2 and TRBJ1-5; no firm D call. The CDR3 has 15 amino acids. The germline V and J ends were trimmed by 2 bases and 4 bases, with 12 bases remaining between them. Germline V CDR1 and CDR2: SGHTA, FQGNSA. The CDR3 is CASSLSGSGNQPQHF. CDR3 bases: TGTGCCAGCAGCTTATCCGGGTCTGGGAATCAGCCCCAGCATTTT.

This clone was detected only a few times. The chain is built from TRBV18 and TRBJ2-7; possible D gene TRBD1, 6 bases. CDR1 is KGHSH and CDR2 is LQKENI in the germline V gene. V dropped 6 bases and J dropped 1 base, with 13 bases sitting between them. The CDR3 loop spans 14 amino acids. The CDR3 reads CASSSGTSSYEQYF. The CDR3 coding sequence is TGTGCCAGCTCGTCCGGGACATCTTCCTACGAGCAGTACTTC.